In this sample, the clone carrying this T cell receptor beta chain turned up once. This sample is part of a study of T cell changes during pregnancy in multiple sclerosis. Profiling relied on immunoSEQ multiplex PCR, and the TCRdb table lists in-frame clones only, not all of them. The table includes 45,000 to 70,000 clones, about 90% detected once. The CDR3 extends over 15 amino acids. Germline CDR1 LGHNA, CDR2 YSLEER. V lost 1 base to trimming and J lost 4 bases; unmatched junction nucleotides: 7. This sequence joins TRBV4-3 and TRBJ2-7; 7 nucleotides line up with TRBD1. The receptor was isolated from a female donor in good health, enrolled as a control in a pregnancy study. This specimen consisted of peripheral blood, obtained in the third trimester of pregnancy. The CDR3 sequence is CASSQGEGTVYEQYF. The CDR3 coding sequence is TGCGCCAGCAGCCAAGGCGAAGGGACAGTTTACGAGCAGTACTTC.